The 4 T cell receptor beta chains listed next were all sequenced from one sample in a study of beta chain features in type 1 diabetes. Isolated RNA was reverse transcribed in full, so expressed TCRB transcripts were sequenced. The method was immunoSEQ multiplex PCR; TCRdb's version includes in-frame clones alone and lacks a portion of them. Here the sample spans approximately 140,000 clones, 40% to 60% being singletons. The sequenced sample consisted of Tregs from blood. Receptors were obtained from a young man in good health.

The chain combines TRBV19 with TRBJ1-2; D uncertain. Per germline, CDR1 LNHDA and CDR2 SQIVND (reference sequence). This CDR3 comprises 15 residues. Between the trimmed V and J ends, which lost 6 bases and 3 bases, there was a span of 17 bases. The chain's CDR3 is CASRYKVEVDYGYTF. CDR3 in DNA: TGTGCCAGTAGATATAAGGTTGAGGTGGACTATGGCTACACCTTC.

This clone has more than one count but fewer than ten. The V and J genes are TRBV5-6 and TRBJ2-1; D possibly corresponds to TRBD1 (5 bases). The CDR3 is 12 amino acids. Germline assignment: CDR1 SGHDT and CDR2 YYEEEE. Trimming stripped 4 bases from V and 6 bases from J, with 8 bases between. This CDR3 is CASSQGINEQFF. DNA of the CDR3: TGTGCCAGCAGCCAGGGTATCAATGAGCAGTTCTTC.

The sample holds a few counts of this clone. This chain uses TRBV10-3 with TRBJ1-5, with D possibly matching TRBD1 (5 bases). This CDR3 comprises 13 residues. Germline V gene sequence: CDR1 ENHRY, CDR2 SYGVKD. The V and J ends lost 8 bases and 1 base respectively, with 9 bases between them. CDR3 DNA sequence: TGTGCCATCGGGAGGACAAGCAATCAGCCCCAGCATTTT. It is translated as CAIGRTSNQPQHF.

This clone has a handful of counts. The V call is TRBV7-2, the J call TRBJ2-1; a weak D match, TRBD1 (6 bases). V lost 7 bases and J lost 5, with 12 bases in between. Looked up from germline, CDR1 is SGHTA and CDR2 is FQGNSA. The CDR3 is 13 amino acids. The DNA of the CDR3 is TGTGCCAGCACCTCGGACAGAAACAATGAGCAGTTCTTC. Translated: CASTSDRNNEQFF.